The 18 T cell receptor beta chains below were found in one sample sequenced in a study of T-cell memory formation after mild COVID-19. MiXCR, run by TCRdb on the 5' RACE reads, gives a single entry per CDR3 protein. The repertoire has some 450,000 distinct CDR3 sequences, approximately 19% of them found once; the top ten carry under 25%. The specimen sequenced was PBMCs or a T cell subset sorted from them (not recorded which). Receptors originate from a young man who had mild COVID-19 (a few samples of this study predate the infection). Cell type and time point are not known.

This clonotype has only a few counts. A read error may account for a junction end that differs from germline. Here the CDR3 DNA reads TGCGCCAGCGTCCGACGACTAGATCGCTTC. Protein product: CASVRRLDRF. The chain employs TRBV4-1 and TRBJ2-5, with a tentative D call TRBD2 (6 bases). CDR1 is MGHRA, CDR2 YSYEKL, per germline. The CDR3 sequence is 10 residues long.

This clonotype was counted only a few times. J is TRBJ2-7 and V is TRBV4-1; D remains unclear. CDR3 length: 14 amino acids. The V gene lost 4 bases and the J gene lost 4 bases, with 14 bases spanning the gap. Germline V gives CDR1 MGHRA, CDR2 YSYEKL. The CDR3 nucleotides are TGCGCCAGCAGCCTGGCCCCCTTAAGTTACGAGCAGTACGTC. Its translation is CASSLAPLSYEQYV.

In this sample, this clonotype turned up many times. In DNA form, the CDR3 reads TGCAGTGCCAGACGTAGCGGGGGGGCGGATGAGCAGTTCTTC. This encodes CSARRSGGADEQFF. The chain uses TRBV20-1 and TRBJ2-1, with 11 bases lining up with TRBD2. The ends lost 6 bases at V and 8 bases at J; junction bases unmatched: 9. Germline CDR1 reads DFQATT; CDR2 reads SNEGSKA (reference sequence). This CDR3 has 14 amino acids.

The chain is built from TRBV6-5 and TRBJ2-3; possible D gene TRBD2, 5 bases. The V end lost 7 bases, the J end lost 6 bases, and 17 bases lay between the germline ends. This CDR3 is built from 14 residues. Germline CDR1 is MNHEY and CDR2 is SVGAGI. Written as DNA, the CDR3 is TGTGCCAGCACTCCCCCGGGGTATCGGGATACGCAGTATTTT. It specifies CASTPPGYRDTQYF.

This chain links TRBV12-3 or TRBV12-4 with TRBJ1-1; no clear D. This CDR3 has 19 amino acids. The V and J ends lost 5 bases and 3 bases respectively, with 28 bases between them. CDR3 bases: TGTGCCAGCAGTCCCTTCTATCTACAGTTCCCGCCTAGGTACACTGAAGCTTTCTTT. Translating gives CASSPFYLQFPPRYTEAFF.

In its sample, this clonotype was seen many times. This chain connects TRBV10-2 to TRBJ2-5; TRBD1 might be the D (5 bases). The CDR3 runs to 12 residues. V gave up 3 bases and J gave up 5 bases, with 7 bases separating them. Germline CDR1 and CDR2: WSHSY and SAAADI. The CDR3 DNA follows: TGCGCCAGCAGTGAAGGGGTGGAGACCCAGTACTTC. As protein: CASSEGVETQYF.

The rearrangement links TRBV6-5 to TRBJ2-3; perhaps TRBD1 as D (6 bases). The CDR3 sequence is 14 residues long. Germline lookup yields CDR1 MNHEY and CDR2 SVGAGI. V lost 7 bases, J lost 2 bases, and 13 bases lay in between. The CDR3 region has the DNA TGTGCCAGCAAACCCGACAGGAACACAGATACGCAGTATTTT. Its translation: CASKPDRNTDTQYF.

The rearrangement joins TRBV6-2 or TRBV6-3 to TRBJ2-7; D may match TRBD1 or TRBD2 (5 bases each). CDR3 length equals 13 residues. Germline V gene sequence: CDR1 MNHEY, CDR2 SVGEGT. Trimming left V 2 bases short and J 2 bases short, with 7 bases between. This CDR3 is CASSYPGPYEQYV. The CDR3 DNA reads TGTGCCAGCAGTTACCCGGGACCCTACGAGCAGTACGTC.

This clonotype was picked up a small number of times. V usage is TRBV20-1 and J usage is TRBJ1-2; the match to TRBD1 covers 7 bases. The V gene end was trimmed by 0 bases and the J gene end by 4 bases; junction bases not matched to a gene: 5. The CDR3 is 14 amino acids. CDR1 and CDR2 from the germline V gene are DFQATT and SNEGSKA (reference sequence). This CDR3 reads CSARDTAGGYGYTF. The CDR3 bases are TGCAGTGCTAGAGATACCGCAGGGGGCTATGGCTACACCTTC.

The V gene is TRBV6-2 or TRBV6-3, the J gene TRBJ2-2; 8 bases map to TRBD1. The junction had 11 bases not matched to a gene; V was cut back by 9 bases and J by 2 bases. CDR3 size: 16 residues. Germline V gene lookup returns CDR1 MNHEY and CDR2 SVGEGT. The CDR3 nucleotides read TGTGCCAGGTTGAAAGGGACAGGAGTTAACACCGGGGAGCTGTTTTTT. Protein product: CARLKGTGVNTGELFF.

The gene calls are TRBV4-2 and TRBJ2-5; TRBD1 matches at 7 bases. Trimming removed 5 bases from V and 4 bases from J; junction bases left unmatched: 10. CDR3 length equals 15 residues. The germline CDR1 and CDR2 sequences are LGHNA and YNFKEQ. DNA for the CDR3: TGTGCCAGCAGCGATCGAGCGGCAGGGGGAGAGACCCAGTACTTC. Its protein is CASSDRAAGGETQYF.

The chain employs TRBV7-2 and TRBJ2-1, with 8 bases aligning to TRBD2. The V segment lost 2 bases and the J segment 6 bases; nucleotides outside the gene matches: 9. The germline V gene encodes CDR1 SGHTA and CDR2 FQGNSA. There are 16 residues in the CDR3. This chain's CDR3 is CASSLLGTSLSNEQFF. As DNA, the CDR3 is TGTGCCAGCAGCTTACTGGGGACTAGTCTTTCCAATGAGCAGTTCTTC.

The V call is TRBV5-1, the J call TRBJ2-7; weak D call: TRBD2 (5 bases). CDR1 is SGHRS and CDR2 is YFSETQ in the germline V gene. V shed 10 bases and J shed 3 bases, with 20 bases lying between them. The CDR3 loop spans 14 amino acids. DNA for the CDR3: TGCGCCCGTCCAATAAGGTTCGGGAACTACGAGCAGTACGTC. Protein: CARPIRFGNYEQYV.

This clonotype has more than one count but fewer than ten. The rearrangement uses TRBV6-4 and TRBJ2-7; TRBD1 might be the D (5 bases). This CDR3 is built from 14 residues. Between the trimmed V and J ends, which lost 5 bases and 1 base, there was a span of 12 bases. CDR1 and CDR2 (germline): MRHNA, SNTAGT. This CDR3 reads CASSPGFGSYEQYF. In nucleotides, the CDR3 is TGTGCCAGCAGTCCAGGGTTTGGGTCCTACGAGCAGTACTTC.

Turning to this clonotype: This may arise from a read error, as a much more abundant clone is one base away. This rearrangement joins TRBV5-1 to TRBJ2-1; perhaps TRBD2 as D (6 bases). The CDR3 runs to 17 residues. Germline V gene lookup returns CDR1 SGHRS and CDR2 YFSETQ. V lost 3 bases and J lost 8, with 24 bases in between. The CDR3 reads CASSYRDWGSPLDEQFF. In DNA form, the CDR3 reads TGCGCCAGCAGCTACCGGGACTGGGGCTCCCCTCTCGATGAGCAGTTCTTC.

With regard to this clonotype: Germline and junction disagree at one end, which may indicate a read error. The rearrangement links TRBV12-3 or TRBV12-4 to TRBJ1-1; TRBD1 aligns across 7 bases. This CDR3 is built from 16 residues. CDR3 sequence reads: CSSSLGAGGEGTEAFF. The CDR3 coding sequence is TGTTCCAGCAGTTTGGGGGCAGGGGGAGAAGGCACTGAAGCTTTCTTT.

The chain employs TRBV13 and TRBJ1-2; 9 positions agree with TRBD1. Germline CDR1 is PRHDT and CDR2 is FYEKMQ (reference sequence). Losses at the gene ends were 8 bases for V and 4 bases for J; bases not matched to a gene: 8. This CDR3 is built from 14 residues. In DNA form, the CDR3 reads TGTGCCAGCGGCCGGACAGGGGCTGGCTATGGCTACACCTTC. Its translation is CASGRTGAGYGYTF.

This chain's CDR3 is CASSPMGTVLTGELFF. DNA of the CDR3: TGCGCCAGCAGCCCCATGGGAACAGTCCTCACCGGGGAGCTGTTTTTT. This sequence joins TRBV4-3 and TRBJ2-2; no definite D call. The CDR3 runs 16 residues. Trimming cost V 4 bases and J 4 bases, with 16 bases left between them. The germline CDR1 and CDR2 sequences are LGHNA and YSLEER.